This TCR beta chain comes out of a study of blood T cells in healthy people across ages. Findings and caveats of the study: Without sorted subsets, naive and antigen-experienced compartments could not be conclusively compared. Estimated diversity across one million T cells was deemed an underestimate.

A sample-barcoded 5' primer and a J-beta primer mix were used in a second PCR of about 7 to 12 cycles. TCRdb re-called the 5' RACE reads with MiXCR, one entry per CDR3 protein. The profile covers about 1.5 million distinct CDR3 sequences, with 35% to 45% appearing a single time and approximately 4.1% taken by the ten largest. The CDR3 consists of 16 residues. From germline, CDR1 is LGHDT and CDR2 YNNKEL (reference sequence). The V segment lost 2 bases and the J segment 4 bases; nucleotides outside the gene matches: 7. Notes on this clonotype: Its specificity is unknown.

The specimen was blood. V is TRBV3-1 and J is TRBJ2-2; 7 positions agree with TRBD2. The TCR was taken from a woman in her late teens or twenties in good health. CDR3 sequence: CASSQKSGKGTGELFF. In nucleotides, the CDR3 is TGTGCCAGCAGCCAAAAGAGCGGGAAGGGCACCGGGGAGCTGTTTTTT.